This entry concerns a single T cell receptor beta chain. Its antigen is unknown. Germline loops: CDR1 MGHRA, CDR2 YSYEKL. The CDR3 covers 15 residues. The V and J ends lost 1 base and 3 bases respectively, with 12 bases between them. Treatment meaning: oral pan-JAK inhibitor, 5-10 mg twice daily. The sample originates from a study of CD8+ T cells in alopecia areata. On the study more broadly: After 6 to 18 months of tofacitinib, follow-up continued 6 months off drug.

Once RNA had been extracted, it was reverse transcribed into cDNA to act as the sequencing template. Produced via immunoSEQ multiplex PCR; TCRdb's table is partial and in-frame only. Here the sample spans 95,000 to 110,000 clones, 84% being singletons. Findings and caveats of the study: Patients shared TCRs less clearly than mice did, possibly owing to HLA. The study found that many expanded lesional clones persisted in scalp and blood during tofacitinib.

The origin of this receptor is a human donor with alopecia areata. This sample comprised CD8+ T cells sorted from blood, obtained at week 24, from a patient treated with tofacitinib. The V gene is TRBV4-1, the J gene TRBJ1-2; no clear D. The CDR3, as DNA: TGCGCCAGCAGCCAAGTTTACGGGGTCGACTATGGCTACACCTTC. Residues: CASSQVYGVDYGYTF.